Each of the 31 T cell receptor beta chains below was sequenced from the same sample in a study of blood T cell repertoires in COVID-19. This table comes from immunoSEQ multiplex PCR, and its TCRdb copy is limited to in-frame clones, with some not included. The table has approximately 350,000 clones, 85% to 90% seen once; the top ten hold roughly 6.3%. Sequencing was done on a sample of peripheral blood. These receptors all come from a woman in her 50s with COVID-19, enrolled during active disease.

This clone occurred once. The V and J genes are TRBV12-5 and TRBJ1-3, with 8 positions matching TRBD1. V shed 5 bases, J shed 2 bases, and the junction held 8 bases outside the gene matches. Germline loops: CDR1 LGHNT, CDR2 FRNRAP. The CDR3 runs to 16 residues. The CDR3 loop is CASGLGQGTTGNTIYF. DNA for the CDR3: TGTGCTAGTGGTCTAGGACAGGGTACGACTGGAAACACCATATATTTT.

This clone was observed once. The J gene is TRBJ2-7, the V gene TRBV6-5; TRBD1 might be the D (5 bases). V lost 11 bases and J 0 bases, leaving 17 bases between the germline ends. This CDR3 has 14 residues. Per germline, CDR1 MNHEY and CDR2 SVGAGI. The CDR3 reads CASSAGQASYEQYF. The CDR3 nucleotides read TGTGCCTCCTCAGCAGGGCAGGCCTCCTACGAGCAGTACTTC.

This clone has only one observation. This sequence joins TRBV27 and TRBJ1-1; 7 bases match TRBD1. CDR3 length: 14 residues. Trimming cost V 3 bases and J 6 bases; bases outside gene matches: 7. The germline gives CDR1 MNHEY, CDR2 SMNVEV (reference sequence). CDR3 residues: CASSLVLTGAEAFF. CDR3 bases: TGTGCCAGCAGTTTGGTCCTAACAGGGGCTGAAGCTTTCTTT.

This clone has more than one count but fewer than ten. The chain carries TRBV27 and TRBJ2-2, with D perhaps matching TRBD1 (6 bases). Trimming shortened V by 7 bases and J by 6 bases, and 18 bases separated the two germline ends. CDR3 length: 15 amino acids. The V gene's germline CDR1 is MNHEY and CDR2 SMNVEV (reference sequence). The CDR3 protein is CASTYMTGPSGELFF. In nucleotides, the CDR3 is TGTGCCAGCACTTACATGACAGGTCCGTCCGGGGAGCTGTTTTTT.

The chain combines TRBV7-2 with TRBJ2-4; TRBD2 agrees at 11 bases. Trimming removed 7 bases from V and 5 bases from J; junction bases left unmatched: 16. This CDR3 has 18 residues. Germline loops: CDR1 SGHTA, CDR2 FQGNSA. Written as DNA, the CDR3 is TGTGCCAGCACCTTGCTTCCCCTAGCGGGAGGAGGCGAAAACATTCAGTACTTC. Translating it yields CASTLLPLAGGGENIQYF.

The genes are TRBV4-1 and TRBJ2-7; 8 bases fit TRBD2. V lost 4 bases to trimming and J lost 4 bases; unmatched junction nucleotides: 12. There are 16 residues in the CDR3. Germline CDR1 is MGHRA and CDR2 is YSYEKL. The CDR3 loop is CASSLSGSGRTYEQYF. In nucleotides, the CDR3 is TGCGCCAGCAGCCTAAGTGGGAGCGGGAGAACGTACGAGCAGTACTTC.

The chain has TRBV24-1 and TRBJ2-7; no firm D call. The germline CDR1 and CDR2 sequences are KGHDR and SFDVKD. The CDR3 covers 13 residues. Trimming shortened V by 6 bases and J by 2 bases, and 10 bases separated the two germline ends. This CDR3 reads CATSKAETYEQYF. DNA of the CDR3: TGTGCCACCAGTAAAGCTGAGACCTACGAGCAGTACTTC.

The chain employs TRBV18 and TRBJ2-7, with D possibly being TRBD2 (5 bases). The germline gives CDR1 KGHSH, CDR2 LQKENI. This CDR3 contains 13 residues. CDR3 DNA sequence: TGTGCCAGCTCACCATCCCGGGATTCCATTTCATTTGTG. Translated: CASSPSRDSISFV.

This clone was seen a handful of times. This chain links TRBV5-1 with TRBJ1-4; TRBD1 matches at 11 bases. The CDR3 is 16 residues long. The germline V gene has CDR1 SGHRS and CDR2 YFSETQ. V shed 4 bases and J 7 bases; nucleotides not matched to a gene: 9. The CDR3 reads CASSPGQGGRGEKLFF. CDR3 DNA: TGCGCCAGCAGCCCGGGACAGGGGGGCAGGGGTGAAAAACTGTTTTTT.

The J gene is TRBJ1-2, the V gene TRBV18, with a tentative D call TRBD1 (5 bases). The germline CDR1 and CDR2 sequences are KGHSH and LQKENI. The CDR3 loop spans 13 amino acids. Trimming shortened V by 1 base and J by 6 bases, and 9 bases separated the two germline ends. DNA for the CDR3: TGTGCCAGCTCACCACGGGGCGGTAATGGCTACACCTTC. Encoded protein: CASSPRGGNGYTF.

This chain joins TRBV5-8 and TRBJ2-5; 15 nucleotides agree with TRBD2. The CDR3 contains 17 residues. Losses at the gene ends were 4 bases for V and 5 bases for J; bases not matched to a gene: 9. Germline loops: CDR1 SGHTS, CDR2 YDEGEE. In DNA form, the CDR3 reads TGTGCCAGCAGCAGAGGACTAGCGGGAGGGCCATGGGAGACCCAGTACTTC. Translation gives CASSRGLAGGPWETQYF.

The V gene is TRBV19, the J gene TRBJ1-1, with a possible D match to TRBD1 (6 bases). The CDR3 length is 14 residues. Per the germline V gene, CDR1 is LNHDA and CDR2 is SQIVND (reference sequence). V was clipped by 7 bases and J by 6 bases, with 18 bases between them. CDR3 region: CASTPQGAGAEAFF. The DNA for the CDR3 is TGTGCCAGTACCCCACAGGGCGCCGGGGCTGAAGCTTTCTTT.

This clone was picked up one time. This sequence joins TRBV24-1 and TRBJ1-3; perhaps TRBD1 as D (6 bases). V lost 3 bases and J lost 0, with 23 bases in between. CDR1 KGHDR and CDR2 SFDVKD come from the germline V gene. The CDR3 spans 20 residues. CDR3 region: CATSDQPTGTPARSGNTIYF. The CDR3 DNA reads as TGTGCCACCAGTGATCAACCGACCGGGACACCTGCTCGCTCTGGAAACACCATATATTTT.

V gene TRBV9 combines with J gene TRBJ1-1; D is unclear. This CDR3 is 14 amino acids long. The V gene lost 0 bases and the J gene lost 7 bases, with 13 bases spanning the gap. CDR1 SGDLS and CDR2 YYNGEE come from the germline V gene. The CDR3: CASSVASHSLEAFF. CDR3 DNA: TGTGCCAGCAGCGTAGCGTCGCACTCCCTTGAAGCTTTCTTT.

This sequence joins TRBV3-1 (or the pseudogene TRBV3-2) and TRBJ2-1, with 7 nucleotides matching TRBD2. Germline-derived CDR1 and CDR2 are LGHDT and YNNKEL (reference sequence). With V trimmed by 2 bases and J by 7 bases, 8 bases remained unmatched. The length of the CDR3 is 15 residues. CDR3 region: CASSQQGGRSNEQFF. For the CDR3, the DNA is TGTGCCAGCAGCCAACAGGGAGGGCGGAGTAATGAGCAGTTCTTC.

J is TRBJ1-3 and V is TRBV30; D may be TRBD1 (5 bases). V was shortened by 3 bases and J by 0 bases, with 15 bases between the two germline ends. This CDR3 has 16 amino acids. Per the germline V gene, CDR1 is GTSNPN and CDR2 is SVGIG (reference sequence). In nucleotides, the CDR3 is TGTGCCTGGAGGCTAGGCGGGGGTAGCTCTGGAAACACCATATATTTT. Translation gives CAWRLGGGSSGNTIYF.

J is TRBJ1-6 and V is TRBV5-5; D is possibly TRBD1 (6 bases). Germline-derived CDR1 and CDR2 are SGHKS and YYEKEE (reference sequence). V was pared by 4 bases and J by 10 bases, with 18 bases between. The length of the CDR3 is 15 residues. In DNA form, the CDR3 reads TGTGCCAGCAGCCCGGGGGGGCAGGGGCGATCACCCCTCCACTTT. Translating it yields CASSPGGQGRSPLHF.

This chain uses TRBV4-1 with TRBJ2-7; the match to TRBD2 covers 12 bases. Per the germline V gene, CDR1 is MGHRA and CDR2 is YSYEKL. This CDR3 contains 15 residues. V was pared by 3 bases and J by 2 bases, with 2 bases of the junction left unmatched. The CDR3 sequence: CASSQPSGRAYEQYF. CDR3 nucleotide sequence: TGCGCCAGCAGCCAGCCTAGCGGGAGGGCCTACGAGCAGTACTTC.

The rearrangement uses TRBV6-2 or TRBV6-3 and TRBJ2-3; TRBD2 agrees at 9 bases. There are 15 residues in the CDR3. The V gene end was trimmed by 5 bases and the J gene end by 1 base; junction bases not matched to a gene: 4. Germline assignment: CDR1 MNHEY and CDR2 SVGEGT. The CDR3 region has the DNA TGTGCCAGCAGTCCACTAGCGGGCCGCACAGATACGCAGTATTTT. Translation: CASSPLAGRTDTQYF.

This chain links TRBV3-1 (or the pseudogene TRBV3-2) with TRBJ2-5; TRBD2 might be the D (5 bases). CDR1 LGHDT and CDR2 YNNKEL come from the germline V gene (reference sequence). Trimming removed 2 bases from V and 5 bases from J, with 12 bases in between. The length of the CDR3 is 14 residues. The CDR3 loop is CASSQIGGWETQYF. As DNA, the CDR3 is TGTGCCAGCAGCCAAATCGGCGGGTGGGAGACCCAGTACTTC.

This clone was seen more than once but under ten times. This chain joins TRBV15 and TRBJ1-3, with a possible D match to TRBD1 (6 bases). The germline V and J ends were trimmed by 4 bases and 3 bases, with 16 bases remaining between them. The CDR3 has 16 residues. Germline V gene data show CDR1 as LNHNV and CDR2 as YYDKDF (reference sequence). CDR3 nucleotides: TGTGCCACCAGCATAACCAACAGGGAATTTGGAAACACCATATATTTT. It translates to CATSITNREFGNTIYF.

V gene TRBV9 combines with J gene TRBJ1-5; TRBD1 agrees at 7 bases. Germline V lookup: CDR1 SGDLS, CDR2 YYNGEE. The ends lost 3 bases at V and 1 base at J; junction bases unmatched: 10. This CDR3 region has 17 residues. CDR3 sequence reads: CASSDPNGQASNQPQHF. CDR3 nucleotide sequence: TGTGCCAGCAGCGACCCGAATGGACAGGCGAGCAATCAGCCCCAGCATTTT. Full variable domain (outside the CDR3, taken from reference TRBV9 and TRBJ1-5): DSGVTQTPKHLITATGQRVTLRCSPRSGDLSVYWYQQSLDQGLQFLIQYYNGEERAKGNILERFSAQQFPDLHSELNLSSLELGDSALYFCASSDPNGQASNQPQHFGDGTRLSIL.

The chain carries TRBV11-3 and TRBJ1-1; maybe TRBD1 (5 bases). Germline V gene sequence: CDR1 SGHNT, CDR2 YENEEA. Trimming took 6 bases from V and 11 from J, leaving 19 bases between them. The CDR3 contains 13 residues. The CDR3 loop is CASSPRSGGMAFF. CDR3 nucleotides: TGTGCCAGCAGTCCCCGGTCCGGGGGTATGGCTTTCTTT. The complete variable domain, with remaining parts taken from reference TRBV11-3 and TRBJ1-1, reads EAGVVQSPRYKIIEKKQPVAFWCNPISGHNTLYWYLQNLGQGPELLIRYENEEAVDDSQLPKDRFSAERLKGVDSTLKIQPAELGDSAVYLCASSPRSGGMAFFGQGTRLTVV.

This clone was recorded only once. This chain joins TRBV6-5 and TRBJ1-1; weak D call: TRBD1 (6 bases). The CDR3 extends over 14 amino acids. V was clipped by 6 bases and J by 11 bases, with 22 bases between them. Germline loops: CDR1 MNHEY, CDR2 SVGAGI. The CDR3 DNA is TGTGCCAGCAGGTCTACAGGGACAACCCTGGGGGCTTTCTTT. It specifies CASRSTGTTLGAFF.

The chain has TRBV23-1 and TRBJ2-3; 7 bases line up with TRBD2. TRBV23-1 is treated as an ORF (open reading frame) with a function not yet certain. The CDR3 extends over 18 amino acids. The V segment lost 0 bases and the J segment 1 base; nucleotides outside the gene matches: 10. The CDR3 is CASSQSPTGGSGTDTQYF. The CDR3 region has the DNA TGCGCCAGCAGTCAATCTCCGACGGGCGGGAGTGGCACAGATACGCAGTATTTT.

The chain couples TRBV6-2 or TRBV6-3 to TRBJ1-1, with D uncertain. Trimming left V 0 bases short and J 10 bases short, with 9 bases between. This CDR3 comprises 12 residues. Germline CDR1 reads MNHEY; CDR2 reads SVGEGT. CDR3 nucleotides: TGTGCCAGCAGTTACTCGACGGCAGGAGCTTTCTTT. Amino acids: CASSYSTAGAFF.

The chain has TRBV7-2 and TRBJ2-5; D possibly corresponds to TRBD1 (6 bases). Germline V CDR1 and CDR2: SGHTA, FQGNSA. CDR3 length equals 15 residues. V lost 3 bases to trimming and J lost 6 bases, with 17 bases between them. Here the CDR3 DNA reads TGTGCCAGCAGCTTGGTGCCTGACAGGTATCAGACCCAGTACTTC. Residues: CASSLVPDRYQTQYF.

This clone has just a few counts. CDR3 region: CASNPPGAYEQYF. The CDR3 DNA follows: TGTGCCAGCAATCCCCCAGGGGCCTACGAGCAGTACTTC. The rearrangement joins TRBV5-6 to TRBJ2-7; TRBD1 is a possible D gene (6 bases). The length of the CDR3 is 13 residues. Germline V gene lookup returns CDR1 SGHDT and CDR2 YYEEEE. The V end was cut by 6 bases, the J end by 2 bases, with 12 bases between.

The chain combines TRBV5-1 with TRBJ2-7, with TRBD1 matching 8 bases. V shed 3 bases and J 3 bases; nucleotides not matched to a gene: 5. CDR1 SGHRS and CDR2 YFSETQ come from the germline V gene. The CDR3 spans 14 residues. The CDR3 region is CASSSRTGNYEQYF. The CDR3 DNA follows: TGCGCCAGCAGCTCAAGGACAGGGAACTACGAGCAGTACTTC.

The chain has TRBV29-1 and TRBJ2-1, with 7 bases aligning to TRBD2. This CDR3 region has 14 residues. Germline trimming cut 0 bases from V and 7 bases from J; bases unmatched to any gene: 6. The V gene's germline CDR1 is SQVTM and CDR2 ANQGSEA. The CDR3 spells CSVEEGLRYNEQFF. The CDR3 DNA sequence: TGCAGCGTTGAAGAGGGACTAAGGTATAATGAGCAGTTCTTC.

The genes are TRBV27 and TRBJ1-2; TRBD1 agrees at 7 bases. The CDR3 loop spans 13 amino acids. The J segment lost 8 bases and the V segment lost 4 bases, leaving 7 bases of the junction unmatched. Per germline, CDR1 MNHEY and CDR2 SMNVEV (reference sequence). CDR3 bases: TGTGCCAGCAGTTCGACAGGGTCGGGGGGCTACACCTTC. It specifies CASSSTGSGGYTF.